A single sample is the source of the 22 T cell receptor beta chains below, sequenced in a study of spatial heterogeneity in lung cancer (dated by TCRdb to about 2019). Taken with the paper, the label for time point translates to: sample taken at primary tumor resection. For TCR sequencing, whole RNA was extracted from tumor and nontumor lung tissue, or from cryopreserved PBMC samples, and no cell sorting was done. Library preparation used 5' RACE. Sequencing instrument: NextSeq 500. TCRdb reran the public reads through fastp at Q25 and MiXCR, keeping productive beta chains. Entries are consolidated by CDR3 protein sequence, retaining the most common genes and DNA. The sample data list tens of thousands of distinct CDR3 sequences, and about an eighth of these were observed just once. The ten largest clones add up to 7.2% of the sample. Material: PBMCs, obtained at surgery. The receptor source for this set is a male donor with early-stage non-small cell lung cancer.

V and J are TRBV11-2 and TRBJ1-4, with 7 bases aligning to TRBD1. The CDR3 extends over 15 amino acids. Germline CDR1 reads SGHAT; CDR2 reads FQNNGV. J lost 5 bases, V lost 5 bases, and 8 bases had no gene match. This CDR3 reads CASSRTGTANEKLFF. CDR3 DNA: TGTGCCAGCAGCCGAACCGGGACAGCAAATGAAAAACTGTTTTTT.

This clonotype was seen a handful of times. The chain carries TRBV6-1 and TRBJ2-5; 9 positions match TRBD1. CDR1 MNHNS and CDR2 SASEGT come from the germline V gene. The V segment lost 5 bases and the J segment 2 bases; nucleotides outside the gene matches: 6. CDR3 length: 15 residues. CDR3 region: CASSLRQGGQETQYF. CDR3 DNA: TGTGCCAGCAGTCTCCGACAGGGGGGACAAGAGACCCAGTACTTC.

In its sample, this clonotype was seen a few times. Here the CDR3 reads CASSDLASYNEQFF. CDR3 nucleotide sequence: TGTGCCAGCAGTGATCTGGCTTCCTACAATGAGCAGTTCTTC. This chain links TRBV2 with TRBJ2-1; D call uncertain. Germline V lookup: CDR1 SNHLY, CDR2 FYNNEI. With 3 bases removed from V and 1 base from J, the gap between germline ends came to 7 bases. This CDR3 spans 14 amino acids.

This clonotype was observed a handful of times. The chain joins TRBV29-1 to TRBJ2-3, with TRBD2 as a possible D gene (6 bases). The CDR3 is made up of 9 amino acids. Trimming removed 7 bases from V and 9 bases from J, with 8 bases in between. Germline V gene lookup returns CDR1 SQVTM and CDR2 ANQGSEA. The CDR3 nucleotides read TGCAGCGGGGGGGAGACGCAGTATTTT. Its protein is CSGGETQYF.

This clonotype was picked up many times. This chain connects TRBV20-1 to TRBJ2-3; D gene ambiguous. V was pared by 5 bases and J by 2 bases, with 8 bases between. The CDR3 is made up of 12 amino acids. Germline CDR1 reads DFQATT; CDR2 reads SNEGSKA (reference sequence). CDR3 sequence (DNA): TGCAGTGCTCCGGACCTCACAGATACGCAGTATTTT. As protein: CSAPDLTDTQYF.

This clonotype was counted at least ten times. The V gene is TRBV29-1, the J gene TRBJ2-7, with 12 bases aligning to TRBD2. V lost 4 bases, J lost 6 bases, and 4 bases stayed unmatched. Germline lookup yields CDR1 SQVTM and CDR2 ANQGSEA. This CDR3 contains 13 residues. CDR3 residues: CSVAGTSGFEQYF. DNA for the CDR3: TGCAGCGTTGCCGGGACTAGCGGGTTCGAGCAGTACTTC.

In this sample, this clonotype turned up a few times. This chain joins TRBV20-1 and TRBJ2-1; 11 bases match TRBD2. V gave up 4 bases and J gave up 10 bases; unmatched junction bases: 9. This CDR3 spans 14 amino acids. Germline CDR1 and CDR2: DFQATT and SNEGSKA (reference sequence). CDR3 in DNA: TGCAGTGCTACCCCACTAGCGGGAGTTGAGGAGCAGTTCTTC. Translation: CSATPLAGVEEQFF.

Many counts were recorded for this clonotype. J is TRBJ2-3 and V is TRBV4-1; 10 nucleotides line up with TRBD2. After removal of 2 bases from V and 3 bases from J, the junction contained 5 bases not matched to a gene. Per germline, CDR1 MGHRA and CDR2 YSYEKL. The CDR3 sequence is 16 residues long. DNA of the CDR3: TGCGCCAGCAGCCAAAGCGGGAGGGTTGGTACAGATACGCAGTATTTT. Its protein product is CASSQSGRVGTDTQYF.

This chain joins TRBV7-8 and TRBJ2-7; perhaps TRBD2 as D (5 bases). CDR3 length: 15 amino acids. The germline gives CDR1 SGHVS, CDR2 FQNEAQ. The V end was cut by 5 bases, the J end by 2 bases, with 16 bases between. CDR3 DNA sequence: TGTGCCAGCAGCCAAACAGCGGAAGCTACCTACGAGCAGTACTTC. It translates to CASSQTAEATYEQYF. The entire variable domain, with the rest obtained from reference TRBV7-8 and TRBJ2-7, is as follows: GAGVSQSPRYKVAKRGQDVALRCDPISGHVSLFWYQQALGQGPEFLTYFQNEAQLDKSGLPSDRFFAERPEGSVSTLKIQRTQQEDSAVYLCASSQTAEATYEQYFGPGTRLTVT.

This clonotype was counted many times. The chain couples TRBV4-1 to TRBJ2-2; D possibly corresponds to TRBD2 (5 bases). This CDR3 has 16 amino acids. Trimming cost V 1 base and J 4 bases, with 13 bases left between them. CDR1 and CDR2 from the germline V gene are MGHRA and YSYEKL. CDR3 DNA: TGCGCCAGCAGCCAAGGCCCAGCGGCCCTCACCGGGGAGCTGTTTTTT. Translation: CASSQGPAALTGELFF.

The genes are TRBV7-6 and TRBJ2-7; D remains ambiguous. V lost 0 bases and J lost 0, with 6 bases in between. The CDR3 covers 14 residues. CDR1 is SGHVS and CDR2 is FNYEAQ in the germline V gene. The CDR3: CASSLAFTSYEQYF. In DNA form, the CDR3 reads TGTGCCAGCAGCTTAGCCTTTACCTCCTACGAGCAGTACTTC.

This clonotype was seen repeatedly, ten times or more. This chain uses TRBV4-2 with TRBJ1-2; tentative D call: TRBD1 (6 bases). The CDR3 contains 15 residues. The ends were cut back, 6 bases at V and 4 bases at J, with 18 bases in the middle. Germline V CDR1 and CDR2: LGHNA, YNFKEQ. The CDR3 protein is CASRPTQGPAYGYTF. The CDR3 nucleotides read TGTGCCAGCAGGCCTACTCAGGGGCCGGCCTATGGCTACACCTTC.

This clonotype appeared many times. This chain uses TRBV7-9 with TRBJ1-5; the D gene is possibly TRBD1 (5 bases). This CDR3 has 12 residues. In germline, CDR1 is SEHNR, CDR2 FQNEAQ (reference sequence). V lost 4 bases and J 5 bases, leaving 6 bases between the germline ends. In nucleotides, the CDR3 is TGTGCCAGCAGCTGGGGGGATCAGCCCCAGCATTTT. Translating it yields CASSWGDQPQHF.

The table lists this clonotype with a few counts. CDR3 in DNA: TGTGCCAGCAGCTCCTCGATCGGCGCAGATACGCAGTATTTT. As protein: CASSSSIGADTQYF. The chain joins TRBV7-6 to TRBJ2-3; unclear D gene. Between the trimmed V and J ends, which lost 4 bases and 4 bases, there was a span of 12 bases. This CDR3 region has 14 residues. Germline-derived CDR1 and CDR2 are SGHVS and FNYEAQ.

A few counts support this clonotype. The V and J genes are TRBV3-1 and TRBJ2-7; the D gene could be TRBD1 or TRBD2 (7 bases each). The CDR3 is made up of 17 amino acids. The germline V and J ends were trimmed by 4 bases and 5 bases, with 24 bases remaining between them. Germline loops: CDR1 LGHDT, CDR2 YNNKEL (reference sequence). The CDR3 nucleotides read TGTGCCAGCAGCCGCCGAGGGGGCGGGAGATACGAGAACGAGCAGTACTTC. Its protein product is CASSRRGGGRYENEQYF.

The chain employs TRBV7-2 and TRBJ2-1, with D maybe TRBD1 (8 bases). Germline CDR1 and CDR2: SGHTA and FQGNSA. There are 16 residues in the CDR3. The ends were cut back, 5 bases at V and 9 bases at J, with 23 bases in the middle. DNA of the CDR3: TGTGCCAGCAGCACCCGGACAGGGAGGGCTATTGGTGAGCAGTTCTTC. This codes for CASSTRTGRAIGEQFF.

This clonotype was counted ten times or more. The chain joins TRBV9 to TRBJ2-7; the D gene is possibly TRBD2 (6 bases). Germline V gene lookup returns CDR1 SGDLS and CDR2 YYNGEE. This CDR3 has 14 amino acids. The V end lost 0 bases, the J end lost 2 bases, and 9 bases lay between the germline ends. The CDR3 region has the DNA TGTGCCAGCAGCGTAGGTGCGGGACCCTACGAGCAGTACTTC. This encodes CASSVGAGPYEQYF.

This chain links TRBV4-3 with TRBJ2-1; D might be TRBD1 (5 bases). CDR3 size: 17 residues. CDR1 is LGHNA, CDR2 YSLEER, per germline. Trimming removed 1 base at V and 0 bases at J, with 13 bases between. CDR3 residues: CASSQGGLHYSYNEQFF. The DNA for the CDR3 is TGCGCCAGCAGCCAAGGGGGCTTACATTACTCCTACAATGAGCAGTTCTTC.

This clonotype was counted between two and nine times. The rearrangement joins TRBV27 to TRBJ2-1, with a weak D call TRBD2 (5 bases). This CDR3 has 12 amino acids. The germline V gene has CDR1 MNHEY and CDR2 SMNVEV (reference sequence). Trimming stripped 7 bases from V and 3 bases from J, with 7 bases between. CDR3: CASKDFYNEQFF. In DNA form, the CDR3 reads TGTGCCAGCAAGGACTTCTACAATGAGCAGTTCTTC.

Comment on this clonotype: A junction boundary mismatches the germline segment, possibly from a read error. The chain uses TRBV20-1 and TRBJ2-5, with 8 bases matching TRBD2. Germline assignment: CDR1 DFQATT and CDR2 SNEGSKA (reference sequence). The CDR3 loop spans 17 amino acids. The CDR3 protein is CSARVRSGRDDKETRYF. The CDR3 DNA reads TGCAGTGCTAGAGTAAGGAGCGGGAGAGATGATAAAGAGACCCGGTACTTC.

This clonotype came up many times. The chain is built from TRBV6-5 and TRBJ2-7; D is undetermined. V was trimmed by 5 bases and J by 7 bases, leaving 21 bases between them. The CDR3 length is 15 residues. Germline V lookup: CDR1 MNHEY, CDR2 SVGAGI. The CDR3 coding sequence is TGTGCCAGCAGTCACCCGACAAGGCCCGAAAGAGAGCAGTACTTC. Its protein product is CASSHPTRPEREQYF.

V gene TRBV7-9 combines with J gene TRBJ2-7, with 7 positions matching TRBD2. Germline CDR1 reads SEHNR; CDR2 reads FQNEAQ (reference sequence). This CDR3 is 14 amino acids long. V dropped 4 bases and J dropped 2; count of bases not matched to a gene: 5. In nucleotides, the CDR3 is TGTGCCAGCAGCTCGGGACTACCGCCCTACGAGCAGTACTTC. It codes for CASSSGLPPYEQYF.